The clone carrying this T cell receptor beta chain was counted a few times. The source of the sample is a study of spatial heterogeneity in lung cancer. Study-wide context: Sequence detection consistently recorded a greater number of beta-chain than alpha-chain sequences. The average count in raw reads for each unique TCR and UMI combination exceeded 9.5 appearances.

The presence of a unique molecular identifier marked each TCR cDNA molecule. Using its own MiXCR run on the 5' RACE reads, TCRdb lists one record per CDR3 protein. Of approximately 39,000 distinct CDR3 sequences in the sample, 7% to 7.5% were seen once. V lost 1 base and J lost 6, with 9 bases in between. The CDR3 has 14 amino acids. Germline V CDR1 and CDR2: SGHVS, FQNEAQ. Documented time point: sample taken at primary tumor resection. Researchers sequenced whole RNA taken from tumor, nontumor lung or frozen PBMC without sorting. The source is a female donor with early-stage non-small cell lung cancer. The sequencing here drew on PBMCs, taken at surgery. The chain employs TRBV7-8 and TRBJ2-2; the D gene is possibly TRBD2 (5 bases). CDR3 loop: CASSLDPSSGELFF. CDR3 in DNA: TGTGCCAGCAGCTTAGACCCTAGCTCCGGGGAGCTGTTTTTT.